The source of this T cell receptor beta chain is a study of memory CD4+ T cells and cytomegalovirus serostatus. Study overall: Of the healthy Belgian adults, fewer than 10 were CMV seropositive and approximately 25 seronegative.

V was pared by 6 bases and J by 2 bases, with 11 bases between. The CDR3 contains 13 residues. Germline-derived CDR1 and CDR2 are SGHKS and YYEKEE (reference sequence). The sort gate was single viable CD3+CD4+CD8-CD45RO+ cells for memory CD4+ T cells. After thawing, CD4+ T cells were positively selected. Points from the study as a whole: Suggested: most of the CMV-linked TCR signature lies in CD4+ memory cells.

Assay used: immunoSEQ multiplex PCR; TCRdb lists only in-frame clones, some missing. The sample lists about 53,000 clones, roughly 81% occurring once. Details on this clone: Its antigen is unknown.

The sequencing input was memory CD4+ T cells from blood. The sequence came from an adult in good health and CMV-seronegative. The chain has TRBV5-5 and TRBJ1-1; D ambiguous. CDR3 sequence: CASNVGTNTEAFF. The CDR3 region has the DNA TGTGCCAGCAACGTAGGCACCAACACTGAAGCTTTCTTT.